This TCR beta chain came from a study of blood T cells in healthy people across ages. Through a sample-barcoded 5' primer and a J-beta primer mix, a second PCR was run for roughly 6 to 12 cycles. Each CDR3 protein gets one entry after TCRdb re-called the 5' RACE reads with MiXCR. Among some 790,000 distinct CDR3 sequences listed, around 28% were seen once. The authors drew around 9.3 milliliters of peripheral blood from each donor. Isolation yielded PBMCs, at least 6 million per sample, in every case. This CDR3 contains 16 residues. The germline gives CDR1 SGDLS, CDR2 YYNGEE. General observations from the study: Long-lived donors had more naive CD4+ cells and higher diversity than aged donors.

About this clonotype itself: What it recognizes is unknown. This may be a read error: a much more frequent sequence differs by one nucleotide.

This TCR came from a woman of 80 years or more in good health. Sequenced material: blood. This rearrangement joins TRBV9 to TRBJ2-1; 9 bases align to TRBD2. The CDR3 spells CAGSVRSGGGYNEQFF. The CDR3 DNA reads TGTGCCGGCAGCGTACGTAGCGGGGGAGGTTACAATGAGCAGTTCTTC.